The clone carrying this T cell receptor (beta chain) was counted between two and nine times. The target antigen is unknown. These data belong to a study of post-analysis software for immune sequencing data. Broader study findings: Same-batch preparations were strongly co-clustered by F measure. When patients were compared with controls, about 5 TRBV segments were more frequent, TRBV5-6, TRBV5-1 and TRBV20-1 among them.

V lost 4 bases and J 9 bases, leaving 17 bases between the germline ends. The CDR3 has 14 residues. CDR1 is SGDLS and CDR2 is YYNGEE in the germline V gene. Unique molecular identifiers were carried by the TCR beta cDNA libraries. A single record per CDR3 protein comes from TCRdb applying MiXCR to the PCR reads. This sample has roughly 800,000 distinct CDR3 sequences; 46% occur once, and the top ten carry roughly 4.9%. The clonotype was recovered from a girl aged 10 to 17 with multiple sclerosis. This chain joins TRBV9 and TRBJ2-1, with TRBD2 as a possible D gene (6 bases). The sample taken for sequencing was blood. The CDR3 loop is CASSPGRSGGEQFF. The CDR3 region has the DNA TGTGCCAGCAGCCCAGGGAGGAGTGGTGGTGAGCAGTTCTTC.